Each of the 8 T cell receptor beta chains below was sequenced from the same sample in a study of breast tumors, draining lymph nodes, adjacent tissues. TCRdb independently ran MiXCR on the multiplex PCR reads; one entry per CDR3 protein. The sample records approximately 210,000 distinct CDR3 sequences, under 40% being singletons. Samples came from axillary lymph nodes draining the breast cancer. The specimen sequenced was axillary lymph node tissue. These receptors all stem from a female donor with breast cancer. Some clones in this sample may be carry-over from other donors' samples.

This chain uses TRBV3-1 with TRBJ2-2; the D gene is possibly TRBD2 (6 bases). Between the trimmed V and J ends, which lost 0 bases and 5 bases, there was a span of 16 bases. There are 17 residues in the CDR3. The germline V gene encodes CDR1 LGHDT and CDR2 YNNKEL (reference sequence). The CDR3 coding sequence is TGTGCCAGCAGCCAAGAATCTGCGGCAGGGAGGACCGGGGAGCTGTTTTTT. Its protein is CASSQESAAGRTGELFF. Supplemented by reference TRBV3-1 and TRBJ2-2, the full variable domain reads DTAVSQTPKYLVTQMGNDKSIKCEQNLGHDTMYWYKQDSKKFLKIMFSYNNKELIINETVPNRFSPKSPDKAHLNLHINSLELGDSAVYFCASSQESAAGRTGELFFGEGSRLTVL.

This clonotype has a single count. The genes are TRBV7-3 and TRBJ2-3, with 12 bases lining up with TRBD2. This CDR3 is built from 17 residues. The trim removed 5 bases at V and 4 bases at J, leaving 10 bases unmatched. The germline V gene has CDR1 SGHTA and CDR2 FQGTGA. CDR3 loop: CASSHGLAGKGPDTQYF. The CDR3 nucleotides read TGTGCCAGCAGCCACGGACTAGCGGGAAAGGGGCCAGATACGCAGTATTTT.

The table lists this clonotype with many counts. The chain joins TRBV20-1 to TRBJ2-5; 8 positions agree with TRBD1. V was pared by 4 bases and J by 5 bases, with 6 bases of the junction left unmatched. Germline-derived CDR1 and CDR2 are DFQATT and SNEGSKA (reference sequence). The CDR3 totals 13 residues. The CDR3 protein is CSAKGQVVETQYF. The CDR3 DNA sequence: TGCAGTGCTAAGGGACAGGTAGTGGAGACCCAGTACTTC.

This clonotype turned up a few times. The chain links TRBV9 to TRBJ2-3; 11 bases line up with TRBD2. The CDR3 contains 14 residues. Germline CDR1 reads SGDLS; CDR2 reads YYNGEE. The CDR3 here is CANKGLAGTDTQYF. Written as DNA, the CDR3 is TGTGCTAACAAGGGACTAGCGGGCACAGATACGCAGTATTTT.

The V call is TRBV5-5, the J call TRBJ1-5; the D is unclear. The V and J ends lost 4 bases and 6 bases respectively, with 11 bases between them. The CDR3 sequence is 13 residues long. Germline V gene data show CDR1 as SGHKS and CDR2 as YYEKEE (reference sequence). This CDR3 reads CASSLLRAQPQHF. CDR3 in DNA: TGTGCCAGCAGCCTACTGCGGGCTCAGCCCCAGCATTTT.

This clonotype was seen many times. The chain carries TRBV7-8 and TRBJ2-1, with TRBD2 identical over 11 bases. Germline lookup yields CDR1 SGHVS and CDR2 FQNEAQ. The CDR3 runs 17 residues. J was trimmed by 3 bases and V by 2 bases; bases with no gene match: 6. Here the CDR3 reads CASSLIVGTSGYNEQFF. The CDR3 DNA follows: TGTGCCAGCAGCTTAATTGTTGGGACTAGCGGCTACAATGAGCAGTTCTTC.

To note about this clonotype: A read error may produce the germline difference seen at one junction end. This chain links TRBV6-5 with TRBJ1-3; D perhaps matches TRBD1 (5 bases). Germline V lookup: CDR1 MNHEY, CDR2 SVGAGI. The CDR3 is 16 residues long. The CDR3 loop reads CASSHSPGSSGNTIYF. The CDR3 coding sequence is TGTGCCAGCAGTCACTCGCCAGGGTCCTCTGGAAACACCATATATTTT.

At least ten counts were recorded for this clonotype. J is TRBJ2-3 and V is TRBV15; a weak D match, TRBD1 (6 bases). Per germline, CDR1 LNHNV and CDR2 YYDKDF (reference sequence). Deletions cut 2 bases from V and 2 bases from J, with 14 bases between. This CDR3 is built from 16 residues. The CDR3 sequence is CATSRTGRGSTDTQYF. The CDR3 coding sequence is TGTGCCACCAGCAGAACCGGCAGGGGTTCCACAGATACGCAGTATTTT.